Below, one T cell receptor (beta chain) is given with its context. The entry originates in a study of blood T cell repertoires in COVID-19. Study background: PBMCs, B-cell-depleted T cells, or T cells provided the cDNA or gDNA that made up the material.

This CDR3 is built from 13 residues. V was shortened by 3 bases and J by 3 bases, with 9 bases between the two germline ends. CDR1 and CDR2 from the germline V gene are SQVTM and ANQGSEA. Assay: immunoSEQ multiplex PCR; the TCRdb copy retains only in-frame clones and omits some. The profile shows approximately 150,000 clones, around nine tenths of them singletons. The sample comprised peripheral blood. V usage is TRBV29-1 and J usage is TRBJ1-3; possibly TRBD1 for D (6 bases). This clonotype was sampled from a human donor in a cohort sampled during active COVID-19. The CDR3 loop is CSVDRGGGNTIYF. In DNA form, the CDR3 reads TGCAGCGTTGACAGGGGTGGTGGAAACACCATATATTTT.